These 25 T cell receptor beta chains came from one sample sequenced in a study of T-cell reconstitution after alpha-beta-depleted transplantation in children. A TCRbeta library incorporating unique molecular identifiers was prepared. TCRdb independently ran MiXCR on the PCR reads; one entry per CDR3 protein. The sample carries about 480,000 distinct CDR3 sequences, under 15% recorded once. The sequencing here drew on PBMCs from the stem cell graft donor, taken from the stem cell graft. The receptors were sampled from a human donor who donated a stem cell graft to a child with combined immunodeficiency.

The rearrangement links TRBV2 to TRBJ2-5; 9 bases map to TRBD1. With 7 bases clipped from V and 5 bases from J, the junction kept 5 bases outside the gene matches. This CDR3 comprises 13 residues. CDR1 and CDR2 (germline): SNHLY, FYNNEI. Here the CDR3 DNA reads TGTGCCAGCATCCGGGACAGGGCCGAGACCCAGTACTTC. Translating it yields CASIRDRAETQYF.

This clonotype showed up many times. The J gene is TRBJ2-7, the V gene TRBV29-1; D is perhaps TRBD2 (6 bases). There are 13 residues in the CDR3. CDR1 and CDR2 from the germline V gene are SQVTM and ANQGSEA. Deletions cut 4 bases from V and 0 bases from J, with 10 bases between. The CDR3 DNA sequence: TGCAGCGTTGTTCCGGGGGACTCCTACGAGCAGTACTTC. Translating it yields CSVVPGDSYEQYF.

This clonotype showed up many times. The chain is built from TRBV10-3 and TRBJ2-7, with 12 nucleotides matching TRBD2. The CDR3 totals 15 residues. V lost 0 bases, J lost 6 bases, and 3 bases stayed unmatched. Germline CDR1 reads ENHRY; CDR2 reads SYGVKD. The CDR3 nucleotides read TGTGCCATCAGTGAGTCCCTAGCGGGGGGGCTCGAGCAGTACTTC. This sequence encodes CAISESLAGGLEQYF.

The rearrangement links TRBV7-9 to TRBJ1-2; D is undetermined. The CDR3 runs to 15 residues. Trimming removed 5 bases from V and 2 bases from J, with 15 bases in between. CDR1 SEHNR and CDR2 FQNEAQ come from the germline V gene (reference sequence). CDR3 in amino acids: CASSLGWERNYGYTF. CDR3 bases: TGTGCCAGCAGCCTGGGCTGGGAGCGGAACTATGGCTACACCTTC.

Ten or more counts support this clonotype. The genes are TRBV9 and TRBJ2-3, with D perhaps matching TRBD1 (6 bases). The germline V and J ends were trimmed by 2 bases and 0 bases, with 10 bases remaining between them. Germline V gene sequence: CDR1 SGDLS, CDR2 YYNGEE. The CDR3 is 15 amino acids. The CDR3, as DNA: TGTGCCAGCAGCGTGGGCAGGGGTAGCACAGATACGCAGTATTTT. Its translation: CASSVGRGSTDTQYF.

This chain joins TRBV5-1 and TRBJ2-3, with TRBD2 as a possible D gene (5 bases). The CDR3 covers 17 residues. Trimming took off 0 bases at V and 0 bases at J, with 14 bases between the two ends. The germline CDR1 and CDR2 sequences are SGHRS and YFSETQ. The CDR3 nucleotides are TGCGCCAGCAGCTTGGCCATGGTGAGGACTAGCACAGATACGCAGTATTTT. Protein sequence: CASSLAMVRTSTDTQYF. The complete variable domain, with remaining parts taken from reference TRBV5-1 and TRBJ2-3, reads KAGVTQTPRYLIKTRGQQVTLSCSPISGHRSVSWYQQTPGQGLQFLFEYFSETQRNKGNFPGRFSGRQFSNSRSEMNVSTLELGDSALYLCASSLAMVRTSTDTQYFGPGTRLTVL.

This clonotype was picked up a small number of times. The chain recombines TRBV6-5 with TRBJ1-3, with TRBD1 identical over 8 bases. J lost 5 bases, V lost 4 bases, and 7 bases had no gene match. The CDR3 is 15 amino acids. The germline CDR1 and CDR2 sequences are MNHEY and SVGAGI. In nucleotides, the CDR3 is TGTGCCAGCAGTTCTGACGACAGGGGTAGAAACACCATATATTTT. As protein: CASSSDDRGRNTIYF.

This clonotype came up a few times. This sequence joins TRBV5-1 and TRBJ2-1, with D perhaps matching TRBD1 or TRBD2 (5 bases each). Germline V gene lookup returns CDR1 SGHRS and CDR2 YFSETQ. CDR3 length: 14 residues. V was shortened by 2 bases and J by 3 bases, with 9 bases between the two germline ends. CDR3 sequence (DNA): TGCGCCAGCAGCTTCGGGACCCACTACAATGAGCAGTTCTTC. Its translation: CASSFGTHYNEQFF.

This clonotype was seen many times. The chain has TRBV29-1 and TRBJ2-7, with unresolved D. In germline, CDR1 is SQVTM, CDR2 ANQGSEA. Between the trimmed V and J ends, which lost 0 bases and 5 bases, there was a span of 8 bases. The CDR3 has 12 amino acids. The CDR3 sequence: CSVEDPRDEQYF. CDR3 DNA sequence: TGCAGCGTTGAAGATCCAAGAGACGAGCAGTACTTC.

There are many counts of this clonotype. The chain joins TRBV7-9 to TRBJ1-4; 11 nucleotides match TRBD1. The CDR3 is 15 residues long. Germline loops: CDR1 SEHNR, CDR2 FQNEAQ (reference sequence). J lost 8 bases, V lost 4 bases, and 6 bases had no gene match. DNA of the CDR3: TGTGCCAGCAGCTCAGGGACAGGGGGGAACGAAAAACTGTTTTTT. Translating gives CASSSGTGGNEKLFF.

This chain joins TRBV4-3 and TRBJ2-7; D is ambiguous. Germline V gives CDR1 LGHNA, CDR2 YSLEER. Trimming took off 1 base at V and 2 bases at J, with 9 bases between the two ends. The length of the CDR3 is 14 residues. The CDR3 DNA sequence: TGCGCCAGCAGCCAAGGCAGAAGTGCCTACGAGCAGTACTTC. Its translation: CASSQGRSAYEQYF.

CDR3 residues: CASSLVPEDEQYF. For the CDR3, the DNA is TGTGCCAGCAGCTTAGTGCCAGAAGACGAGCAGTACTTC. The gene calls are TRBV7-6 and TRBJ2-7; no clear D gene. Germline CDR1 is SGHVS and CDR2 is FNYEAQ. Trimming left V 1 base short and J 5 bases short, with 9 bases between. The CDR3 extends over 13 amino acids.

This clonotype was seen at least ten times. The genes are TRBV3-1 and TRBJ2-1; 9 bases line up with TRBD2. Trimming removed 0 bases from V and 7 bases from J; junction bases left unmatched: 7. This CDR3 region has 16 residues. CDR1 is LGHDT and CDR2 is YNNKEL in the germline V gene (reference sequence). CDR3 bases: TGTGCCAGCAGCCAAGAGGGAGGGACTAGCCGGAATGAGCAGTTCTTC. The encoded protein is CASSQEGGTSRNEQFF.

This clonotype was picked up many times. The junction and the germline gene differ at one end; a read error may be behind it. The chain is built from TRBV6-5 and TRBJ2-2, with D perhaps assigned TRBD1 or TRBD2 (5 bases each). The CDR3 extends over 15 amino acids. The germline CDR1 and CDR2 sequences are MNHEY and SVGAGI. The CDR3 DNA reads TGTGCCAGCAGTGACTCCGGGGCCCCTGCCGGGGAGCTGTTTTTT. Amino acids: CASSDSGAPAGELFF.

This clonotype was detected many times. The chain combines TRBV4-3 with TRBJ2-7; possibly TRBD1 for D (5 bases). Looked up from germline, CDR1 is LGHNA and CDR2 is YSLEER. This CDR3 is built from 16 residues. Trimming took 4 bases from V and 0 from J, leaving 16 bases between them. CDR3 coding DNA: TGCGCCAGCAGCCCCAACGAAGGAGACAGCTCCTACGAGCAGTACTTC. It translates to CASSPNEGDSSYEQYF.

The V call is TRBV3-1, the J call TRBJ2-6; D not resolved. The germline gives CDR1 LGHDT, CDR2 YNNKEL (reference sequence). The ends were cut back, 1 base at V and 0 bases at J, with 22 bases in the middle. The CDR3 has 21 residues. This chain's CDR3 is CASSQVYQEITPRSGANVLTF. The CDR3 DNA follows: TGTGCCAGCAGCCAAGTGTATCAGGAGATTACCCCTCGCTCTGGGGCCAACGTCCTGACTTTC. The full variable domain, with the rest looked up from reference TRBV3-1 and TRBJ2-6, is DTAVSQTPKYLVTQMGNDKSIKCEQNLGHDTMYWYKQDSKKFLKIMFSYNNKELIINETVPNRFSPKSPDKAHLNLHINSLELGDSAVYFCASSQVYQEITPRSGANVLTFGAGSRLTVL.

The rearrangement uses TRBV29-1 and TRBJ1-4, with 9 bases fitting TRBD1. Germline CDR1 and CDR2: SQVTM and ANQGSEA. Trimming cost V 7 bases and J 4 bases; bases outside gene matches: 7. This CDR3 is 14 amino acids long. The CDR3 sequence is CSAGPGQGNEKLFF. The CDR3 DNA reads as TGCAGCGCCGGCCCGGGACAGGGTAATGAAAAACTGTTTTTT.

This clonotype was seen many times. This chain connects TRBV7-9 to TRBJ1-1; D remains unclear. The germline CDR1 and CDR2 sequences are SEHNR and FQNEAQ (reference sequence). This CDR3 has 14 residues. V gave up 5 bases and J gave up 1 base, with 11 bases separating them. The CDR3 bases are TGTGCCAGCAGCCCCTCTATGACGAACACTGAAGCTTTCTTT. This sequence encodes CASSPSMTNTEAFF.

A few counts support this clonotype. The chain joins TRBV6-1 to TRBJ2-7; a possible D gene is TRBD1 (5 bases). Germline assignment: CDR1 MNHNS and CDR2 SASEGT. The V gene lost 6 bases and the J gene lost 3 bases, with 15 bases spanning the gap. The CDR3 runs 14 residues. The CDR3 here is CASRRQITYYEQYF. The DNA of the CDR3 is TGTGCCAGCAGGCGACAGATTACATACTACGAGCAGTACTTC.

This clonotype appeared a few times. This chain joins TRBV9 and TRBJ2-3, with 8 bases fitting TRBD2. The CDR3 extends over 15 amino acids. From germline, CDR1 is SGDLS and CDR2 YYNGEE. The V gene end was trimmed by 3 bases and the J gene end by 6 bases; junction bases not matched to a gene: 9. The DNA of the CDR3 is TGTGCCAGCAGCGCCGCCCCCGAGCGGGGGGATACGCAGTATTTT. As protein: CASSAAPERGDTQYF.

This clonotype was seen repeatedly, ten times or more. CDR3 amino acids: CASSYSIGANVLTF. The CDR3, as DNA: TGTGCCAGCAGTTACTCGATCGGGGCCAACGTCCTGACTTTC. The rearrangement links TRBV6-5 to TRBJ2-6; D ambiguous. Germline loops: CDR1 MNHEY, CDR2 SVGAGI. Trimming took 0 bases from V and 4 from J, leaving 4 bases between them. This CDR3 spans 14 amino acids.

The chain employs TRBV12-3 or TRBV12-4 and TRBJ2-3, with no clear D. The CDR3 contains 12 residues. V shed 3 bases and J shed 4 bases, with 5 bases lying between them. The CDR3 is CASSFIADTQYF. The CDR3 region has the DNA TGTGCCAGCAGTTTTATCGCAGATACGCAGTATTTT.

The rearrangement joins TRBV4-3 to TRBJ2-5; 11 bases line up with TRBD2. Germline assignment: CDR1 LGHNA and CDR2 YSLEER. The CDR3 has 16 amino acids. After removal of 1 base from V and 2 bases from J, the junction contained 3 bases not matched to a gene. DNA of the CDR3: TGCGCCAGCAGCCAAGGGACTAGCGGGTCACAAGAGACCCAGTACTTC. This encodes CASSQGTSGSQETQYF.

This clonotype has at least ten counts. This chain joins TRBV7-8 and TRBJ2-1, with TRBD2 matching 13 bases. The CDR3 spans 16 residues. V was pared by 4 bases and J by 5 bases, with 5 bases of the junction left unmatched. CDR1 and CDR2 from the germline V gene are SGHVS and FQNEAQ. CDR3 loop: CASSSPGLAGNNEQFF. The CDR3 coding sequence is TGTGCCAGCAGCTCACCGGGACTAGCGGGAAACAATGAGCAGTTCTTC.

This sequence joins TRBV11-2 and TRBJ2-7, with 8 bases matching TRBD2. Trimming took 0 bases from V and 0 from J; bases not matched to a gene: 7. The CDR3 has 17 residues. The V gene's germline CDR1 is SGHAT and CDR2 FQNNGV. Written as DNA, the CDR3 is TGTGCCAGCAGCTTAGAGGCAGCGGGAGTCCCCTCCTACGAGCAGTACTTC. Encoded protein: CASSLEAAGVPSYEQYF.